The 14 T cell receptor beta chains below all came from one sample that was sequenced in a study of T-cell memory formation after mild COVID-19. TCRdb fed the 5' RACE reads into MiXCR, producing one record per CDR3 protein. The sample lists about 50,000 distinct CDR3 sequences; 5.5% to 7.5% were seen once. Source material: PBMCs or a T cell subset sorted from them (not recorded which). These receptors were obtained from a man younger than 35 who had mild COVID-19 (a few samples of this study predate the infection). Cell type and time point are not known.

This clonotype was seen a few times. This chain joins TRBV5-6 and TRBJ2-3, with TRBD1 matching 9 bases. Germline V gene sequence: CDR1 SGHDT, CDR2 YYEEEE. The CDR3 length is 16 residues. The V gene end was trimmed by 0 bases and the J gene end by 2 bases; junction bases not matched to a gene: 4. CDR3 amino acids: CASSLAGQGYTDTQYF. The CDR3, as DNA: TGTGCCAGCAGCTTGGCGGGACAGGGCTACACAGATACGCAGTATTTT.

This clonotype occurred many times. Here the CDR3 DNA reads TGCGCCAGCAGGAGCCTCACACGCAACACTGAAGCTTTCTTT. Amino acid sequence: CASRSLTRNTEAFF. This chain joins TRBV4-1 and TRBJ1-1; D not certain. Germline CDR1 and CDR2: MGHRA and YSYEKL. Between the trimmed V and J ends, which lost 6 bases and 2 bases, there was a span of 13 bases. The CDR3 is 14 residues long.

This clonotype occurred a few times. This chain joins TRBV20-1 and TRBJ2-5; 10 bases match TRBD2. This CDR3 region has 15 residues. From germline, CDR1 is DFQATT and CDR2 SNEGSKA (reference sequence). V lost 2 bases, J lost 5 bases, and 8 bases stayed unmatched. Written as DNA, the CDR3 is TGCAGTGCTAGAAGGAGCGGGGGGGCCTGGGAGACCCAGTACTTC. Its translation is CSARRSGGAWETQYF.

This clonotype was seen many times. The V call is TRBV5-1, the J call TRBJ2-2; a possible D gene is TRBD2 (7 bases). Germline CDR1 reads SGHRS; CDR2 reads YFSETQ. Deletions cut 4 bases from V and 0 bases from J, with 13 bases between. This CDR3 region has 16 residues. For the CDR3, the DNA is TGCGCCAGCAGCCTTACGGGGGGCTCGAACACCGGGGAGCTGTTTTTT. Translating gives CASSLTGGSNTGELFF.

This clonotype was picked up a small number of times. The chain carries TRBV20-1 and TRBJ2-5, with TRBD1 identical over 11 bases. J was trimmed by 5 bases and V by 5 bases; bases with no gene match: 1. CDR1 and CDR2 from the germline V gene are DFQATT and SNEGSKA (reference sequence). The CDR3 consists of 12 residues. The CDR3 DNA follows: TGCAGTGCTGGACAGGGGGCTGAGACCCAGTACTTC. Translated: CSAGQGAETQYF.

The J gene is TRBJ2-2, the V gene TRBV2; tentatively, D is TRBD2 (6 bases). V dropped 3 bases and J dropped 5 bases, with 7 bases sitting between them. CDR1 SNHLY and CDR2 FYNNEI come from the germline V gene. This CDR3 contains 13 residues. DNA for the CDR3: TGTGCCAGCAGTGAGGGGAGGACCGGGGAGCTGTTTTTT. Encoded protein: CASSEGRTGELFF.

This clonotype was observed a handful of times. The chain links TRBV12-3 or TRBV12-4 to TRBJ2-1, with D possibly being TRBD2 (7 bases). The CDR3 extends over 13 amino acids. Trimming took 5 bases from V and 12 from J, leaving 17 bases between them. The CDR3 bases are TGTGCCAGCAGTCCCCTCGCGGGGGCGGTGCAGTTCTTC. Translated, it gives CASSPLAGAVQFF.

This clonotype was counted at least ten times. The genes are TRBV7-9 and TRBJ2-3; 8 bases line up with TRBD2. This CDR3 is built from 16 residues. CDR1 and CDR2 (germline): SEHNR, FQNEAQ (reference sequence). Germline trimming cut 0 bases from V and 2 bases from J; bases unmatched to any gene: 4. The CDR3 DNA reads TGTGCCAGCAGCTTAGCGCGAGCGGGGGACACAGATACGCAGTATTTT. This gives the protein CASSLARAGDTDTQYF.

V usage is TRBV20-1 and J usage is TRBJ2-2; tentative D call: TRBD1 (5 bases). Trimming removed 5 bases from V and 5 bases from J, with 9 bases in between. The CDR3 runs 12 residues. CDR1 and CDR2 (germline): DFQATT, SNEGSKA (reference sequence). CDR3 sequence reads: CSASTGTGELFF. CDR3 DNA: TGCAGTGCTTCAACAGGTACCGGGGAGCTGTTTTTT.

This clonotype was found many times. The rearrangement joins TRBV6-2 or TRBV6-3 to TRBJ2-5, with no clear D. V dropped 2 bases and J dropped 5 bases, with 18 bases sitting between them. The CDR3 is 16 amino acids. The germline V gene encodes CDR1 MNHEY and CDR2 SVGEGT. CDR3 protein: CASSYPFGLLEETQYF. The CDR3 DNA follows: TGTGCCAGCAGTTACCCTTTCGGCCTCTTGGAGGAGACCCAGTACTTC.

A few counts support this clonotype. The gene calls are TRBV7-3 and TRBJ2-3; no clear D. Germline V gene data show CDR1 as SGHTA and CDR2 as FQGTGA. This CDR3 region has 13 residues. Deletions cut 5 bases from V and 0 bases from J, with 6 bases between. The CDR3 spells CASSLQSTDTQYF. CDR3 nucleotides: TGTGCCAGCAGCCTGCAAAGCACAGATACGCAGTATTTT.

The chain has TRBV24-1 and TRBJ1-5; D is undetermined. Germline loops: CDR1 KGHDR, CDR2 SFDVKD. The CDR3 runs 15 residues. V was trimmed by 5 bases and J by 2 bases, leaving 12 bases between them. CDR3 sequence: CATSAAGRGNQPQHF. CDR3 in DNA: TGTGCCACCAGTGCGGCGGGCCGGGGCAATCAGCCCCAGCATTTT.

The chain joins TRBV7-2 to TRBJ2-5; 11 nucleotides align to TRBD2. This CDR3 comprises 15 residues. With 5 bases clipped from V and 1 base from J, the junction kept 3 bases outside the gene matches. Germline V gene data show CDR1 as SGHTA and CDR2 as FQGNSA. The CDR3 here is CASSVLAGGQETQYF. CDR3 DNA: TGTGCCAGCAGCGTTCTAGCGGGGGGCCAAGAGACCCAGTACTTC. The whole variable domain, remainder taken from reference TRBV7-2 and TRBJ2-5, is GAGVSQSPSNKVTEKGKDVELRCDPISGHTALYWYRQSLGQGLEFLIYFQGNSAPDKSGLPSDRFSAERTGGSVSTLTIQRTQQEDSAVYLCASSVLAGGQETQYFGPGTRLLVL.

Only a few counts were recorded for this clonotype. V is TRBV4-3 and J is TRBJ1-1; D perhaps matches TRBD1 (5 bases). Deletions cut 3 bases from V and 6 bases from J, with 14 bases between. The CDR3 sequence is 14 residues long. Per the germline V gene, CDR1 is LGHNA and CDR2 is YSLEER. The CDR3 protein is CASSQTVRDSEAFF. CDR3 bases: TGCGCCAGCAGCCAGACGGTGAGGGACTCTGAAGCTTTCTTT.